Below are 25 T cell receptor beta chains sequenced from a single sample in a study of T cell responses to AZD1222 COVID-19 vaccine. Produced via immunoSEQ multiplex PCR; TCRdb's table is partial and in-frame only. The table lists 45,000 or so clones, under 85% of them singletons. The sequencing used peripheral blood, collected on day 0 of AZD1222 vaccination. Receptors originate from an adult in good health.

This clone has just one count. V and J are TRBV18 and TRBJ1-1, with D perhaps TRBD1 (5 bases). The CDR3 is made up of 14 amino acids. Germline CDR1 reads KGHSH; CDR2 reads LQKENI. V lost 3 bases to trimming and J lost 4 bases, with 12 bases between them. CDR3: CASSPGGMVTEAFF. CDR3 DNA sequence: TGTGCCAGCTCACCGGGGGGGATGGTCACTGAAGCTTTCTTT.

V is TRBV2 and J is TRBJ2-7; tentatively, D is TRBD1 or TRBD2 (5 bases each). Germline CDR1 reads SNHLY; CDR2 reads FYNNEI. Trimming stripped 7 bases from V and 3 bases from J, with 22 bases between. This CDR3 is 16 amino acids long. CDR3 DNA: TGTGCCAGCACCGCGGACCCTAGAGGGGAAGTCTACGAGCAGTACTTC. This sequence encodes CASTADPRGEVYEQYF.

This rearrangement joins TRBV28 to TRBJ2-7; 10 bases line up with TRBD1. The CDR3 spans 15 residues. J was trimmed by 3 bases and V by 6 bases; bases with no gene match: 8. The germline V gene has CDR1 MDHEN and CDR2 SYDVKM. CDR3 loop: CASSPAGTGDYEQYF. CDR3 nucleotide sequence: TGTGCCAGCAGCCCCGCCGGGACAGGGGACTACGAGCAGTACTTC.

The chain links TRBV7-2 to TRBJ2-5; unclear D gene. Looked up from germline, CDR1 is SGHTA and CDR2 is FQGNSA. The CDR3 covers 13 residues. Trimming pared 6 bases from V and 5 bases from J, leaving 13 bases between. Here the CDR3 DNA reads TGTGCCAGCAGGCTGGCAGTAGGCGAGACCCAGTACTTC. This codes for CASRLAVGETQYF.

This clone has only one observation. The V and J genes are TRBV3-1 (or the pseudogene TRBV3-2) and TRBJ2-3; D is ambiguous. CDR3 length: 15 residues. V shed 0 bases and J shed 5 bases, with 12 bases lying between them. Germline assignment: CDR1 LGHDT and CDR2 YNNKEL (reference sequence). CDR3 protein: CASSQDGTSGDTQYF. DNA of the CDR3: TGTGCCAGCAGCCAAGATGGTACATCAGGAGATACGCAGTATTTT.

The chain has TRBV27 and TRBJ2-2, with D perhaps TRBD1 (6 bases). The V and J ends lost 5 bases and 7 bases respectively, with 11 bases between them. Germline V gene lookup returns CDR1 MNHEY and CDR2 SMNVEV (reference sequence). The CDR3 covers 13 residues. For the CDR3, the DNA is TGTGCCAGCAGTACCCAGGGGATCGGGGAGCTGTTTTTT. It specifies CASSTQGIGELFF.

This clone was counted only a few times. This chain joins TRBV28 and TRBJ2-3; D is uncertain. Trimming pared 3 bases from V and 1 base from J, leaving 8 bases between. CDR3 length: 14 residues. Germline-derived CDR1 and CDR2 are MDHEN and SYDVKM. This chain's CDR3 is CASSFLSGTDTQYF. The CDR3 DNA is TGTGCCAGCAGTTTTCTCTCTGGCACAGATACGCAGTATTTT.

In this sample, this clone turned up once. The chain has TRBV23-1 and TRBJ2-5, with 8 bases identical to TRBD1. TRBV23-1 is reported as an ORF; its role is uncertain. This CDR3 region has 18 residues. J lost 4 bases, V lost 3 bases, and 16 bases had no gene match. CDR3 loop: CASSHSLSDRGVGETQYF. CDR3 DNA sequence: TGCGCCAGCAGTCATAGTCTCTCAGACAGGGGCGTGGGAGAGACCCAGTACTTC.

The genes are TRBV5-1 and TRBJ1-2, with a possible D match to TRBD1 (6 bases). Trimming removed 0 bases at V and 8 bases at J, with 14 bases between. CDR1 and CDR2 from the germline V gene are SGHRS and YFSETQ. This CDR3 contains 14 residues. The DNA of the CDR3 is TGCGCCAGCAGCTTGGGACAGGCCCACGGGGGCTACACCTTC. Translating it yields CASSLGQAHGGYTF.

This clone was counted once. CDR3 DNA: TGTGCCAGCAGCCGTCCGGACAGTCTAGCCAAAAACATTCAGTACTTC. Protein sequence: CASSRPDSLAKNIQYF. The rearrangement joins TRBV28 to TRBJ2-4, with D tentatively TRBD1 (6 bases). In germline, CDR1 is MDHEN, CDR2 SYDVKM. This CDR3 is built from 16 residues. Trimming left V 6 bases short and J 0 bases short, with 15 bases between.

The chain employs TRBV29-1 and TRBJ1-2; no reliable D call. CDR3 size: 12 residues. The germline V and J ends were trimmed by 1 base and 6 bases, with 9 bases remaining between them. The germline V gene has CDR1 SQVTM and CDR2 ANQGSEA. The CDR3 coding sequence is TGCAGCGTTGAAGGAGGAGACCATGGCTACACCTTC. This translates into CSVEGGDHGYTF.

V gene TRBV3-1 (or the pseudogene TRBV3-2) combines with J gene TRBJ1-4, with a weak D call TRBD1 (6 bases). This CDR3 is built from 13 residues. Trimming took off 2 bases at V and 7 bases at J, with 8 bases between the two ends. Per germline, CDR1 LGHDT and CDR2 YNNKEL (reference sequence). As DNA, the CDR3 is TGTGCCAGCAGCCAAAGGACAGCTGAAAAACTGTTTTTT. This encodes CASSQRTAEKLFF.

CDR3 amino acids: CASSLAGTGGVGNIQYF. The CDR3 DNA sequence: TGTGCCAGCAGCTTAGCGGGGACAGGGGGCGTCGGAAACATTCAGTACTTC. V is TRBV7-9 and J is TRBJ2-4, with 12 bases matching TRBD1. This CDR3 is built from 17 residues. After removal of 0 bases from V and 6 bases from J, the junction contained 6 bases not matched to a gene. Germline CDR1 reads SEHNR; CDR2 reads FQNEAQ (reference sequence).

Only a few counts were recorded for this clone. V gene TRBV30 combines with J gene TRBJ2-1, with TRBD2 matching 7 bases. Germline CDR1 reads GTSNPN; CDR2 reads SVGIG (reference sequence). CDR3 size: 13 residues. After removal of 3 bases from V and 9 bases from J, the junction contained 8 bases not matched to a gene. CDR3 loop: CAWRLAGSGEQFF. DNA of the CDR3: TGTGCCTGGAGATTAGCGGGTTCGGGTGAGCAGTTCTTC.

This CDR3 is CASSLELTGPYEQYF. CDR3 DNA: TGTGCCAGCAGTTTGGAGCTGACAGGTCCCTACGAGCAGTACTTC. The V call is TRBV28, the J call TRBJ2-7; perhaps TRBD1 as D (6 bases). CDR1 MDHEN and CDR2 SYDVKM come from the germline V gene. The CDR3 consists of 15 residues. V lost 3 bases to trimming and J lost 2 bases, with 14 bases between them. Full variable domain (rest looked up from reference TRBV28 and TRBJ2-7): DVKVTQSSRYLVKRTGEKVFLECVQDMDHENMFWYRQDPGLGLRLIYFSYDVKMKEKGDIPEGYSVSREKKERFSLILESASTNQTSMYLCASSLELTGPYEQYFGPGTRLTVT.

The sample holds one count of this clone. This chain uses TRBV18 with TRBJ1-6, with 7 bases identical to TRBD1. Germline loops: CDR1 KGHSH, CDR2 LQKENI. CDR3 length: 14 amino acids. With V trimmed by 5 bases and J by 7 bases, 5 bases remained unmatched. The CDR3 DNA follows: TGTGCCAGCTCATCCCGGGACAGAAATTCACCCCTCCACTTT. This codes for CASSSRDRNSPLHF. Drawing the rest from reference TRBV18 and TRBJ1-6, the complete variable domain is NAGVMQNPRHLVRRRGQEARLRCSPMKGHSHVYWYRQLPEEGLKFMVYLQKENIIDESGMPKERFSAEFPKEGPSILRIQQVVRGDSAAYFCASSSRDRNSPLHFGNGTRLTVT.

The V call is TRBV16, the J call TRBJ1-6; a weak D match, TRBD1 (6 bases). The CDR3 sequence is 18 residues long. V lost 1 base and J 6 bases, leaving 19 bases between the germline ends. The V gene's germline CDR1 is KGHSY and CDR2 FQNENV. The chain's CDR3 is CASSQWDIEPWGNSPLHF. The CDR3 bases are TGTGCCAGCAGCCAATGGGACATCGAACCATGGGGTAATTCACCCCTCCACTTT.

The rearrangement links TRBV3-1 (or the pseudogene TRBV3-2) to TRBJ2-7; the D is unclear. Trimming removed 4 bases from V and 2 bases from J, with 15 bases in between. The CDR3 loop spans 15 amino acids. From germline, CDR1 is LGHDT and CDR2 YNNKEL (reference sequence). The CDR3, as DNA: TGTGCCAGCAGCCCCTCCTTGGCGCGGACCTACGAGCAGTACTTC. It yields the protein CASSPSLARTYEQYF.

This chain uses TRBV30 with TRBJ1-2; D gene unclear. The CDR3 has 12 amino acids. Trimming removed 2 bases from V and 3 bases from J, with 7 bases in between. Germline CDR1 and CDR2: GTSNPN and SVGIG (reference sequence). The CDR3 sequence is CAWSTGDYGYTF. For the CDR3, the DNA is TGTGCCTGGAGTACTGGGGACTATGGCTACACCTTC.

This chain connects TRBV3-1 (or the pseudogene TRBV3-2) to TRBJ2-2, with unresolved D. V was clipped by 2 bases and J by 10 bases, with 14 bases between them. The CDR3 has 14 residues. Germline values: CDR1 LGHDT, CDR2 YNNKEL (reference sequence). CDR3 sequence: CASSQLGQPEELFF. The DNA for the CDR3 is TGTGCCAGCAGCCAACTCGGCCAGCCCGAGGAGCTGTTTTTT.

The V call is TRBV7-3, the J call TRBJ1-6; TRBD1 matches at 7 bases. Germline loops: CDR1 SGHTA, CDR2 FQGTGA. This CDR3 has 14 amino acids. Trimming removed 3 bases from V and 6 bases from J; junction bases left unmatched: 2. CDR3 sequence (DNA): TGTGCCAGCAGCTTGGGACAGATTAATTCACCCCTCCACTTT. Amino acid sequence: CASSLGQINSPLHF.

This chain connects TRBV28 to TRBJ2-7; 9 nucleotides line up with TRBD1. Germline values: CDR1 MDHEN, CDR2 SYDVKM. V was pared by 3 bases and J by 4 bases, with 7 bases of the junction left unmatched. The CDR3 totals 15 residues. The DNA for the CDR3 is TGTGCCAGCAGTTTTTACCGACAGGGGGATTACGAGCAGTACTTC. Translated: CASSFYRQGDYEQYF.

The chain has TRBV7-2 and TRBJ2-1, with 9 positions matching TRBD2. The germline V gene has CDR1 SGHTA and CDR2 FQGNSA. The CDR3 covers 15 residues. With 5 bases clipped from V and 4 bases from J, the junction kept 6 bases outside the gene matches. CDR3 region: CASSMRGGRYNEQFF. The DNA of the CDR3 is TGTGCCAGCAGCATGCGGGGGGGCCGTTACAATGAGCAGTTCTTC.

This clone was seen more than once but under ten times. This rearrangement joins TRBV6-6 to TRBJ2-1; D remains unclear. The germline V gene has CDR1 MNHNY and CDR2 SVGAGI (reference sequence). V lost 2 bases to trimming and J lost 5 bases, with 13 bases between them. The CDR3 extends over 15 amino acids. The CDR3 loop is CASSYELGINNEQFF. CDR3 nucleotide sequence: TGTGCCAGCAGTTACGAGCTGGGGATTAACAATGAGCAGTTCTTC.

This chain links TRBV6-5 with TRBJ1-2; TRBD1 might be the D (5 bases). Germline V gene sequence: CDR1 MNHEY, CDR2 SVGAGI. Trimming removed 9 bases at V and 12 bases at J, with 23 bases between. This CDR3 is built from 13 residues. In DNA form, the CDR3 reads TGTGCCAGGGCAGTTCTGACAGCTCTTTGGGACACCTTC. It specifies CARAVLTALWDTF.